The 22 T cell receptor beta chains given below trace back to one sample, sequenced in a study of blood T cell repertoires in COVID-19. TCRdb keeps only in-frame clones here, not all; method: immunoSEQ multiplex PCR. This sample has about 300,000 clones, with approximately 92% found just once. The sample was peripheral blood. Receptor source: a woman aged 30 to 39 with COVID-19, enrolled during active disease.

There are a few counts of this clone. V and J are TRBV6-1 and TRBJ2-2; 7 bases are a match to TRBD1. The CDR3 has 13 amino acids. From germline, CDR1 is MNHNS and CDR2 SASEGT. V lost 3 bases and J lost 6; bases outside the gene matches: 1. The CDR3 here is CASSETGSGELFF. For the CDR3, the DNA is TGTGCCAGCAGTGAGACAGGGTCCGGGGAGCTGTTTTTT.

In this sample, this clone turned up once. The rearrangement links TRBV30 to TRBJ1-4; D ambiguous. Germline V gene lookup returns CDR1 GTSNPN and CDR2 SVGIG (reference sequence). The CDR3 totals 13 residues. V lost 4 bases and J lost 8, with 14 bases in between. CDR3 in amino acids: CAWNDRAGEKLFF. DNA for the CDR3: TGTGCCTGGAATGATAGGGCGGGAGAAAAACTGTTTTTT.

This sequence joins TRBV4-1 and TRBJ2-2; 7 nucleotides match TRBD1. This CDR3 region has 15 residues. Germline CDR1 reads MGHRA; CDR2 reads YSYEKL. J lost 5 bases, V lost 0 bases, and 3 bases had no gene match. The CDR3 protein is CASSQDLQGTGELFF. In nucleotides, the CDR3 is TGCGCCAGCAGCCAAGACCTACAGGGGACCGGGGAGCTGTTTTTT.

In nucleotides, the CDR3 is TGTGCCAGCAGTTACGACAGGGCTGGGGCCAACGTCCTGACTTTC. Encoded protein: CASSYDRAGANVLTF. The V and J genes are TRBV6-5 and TRBJ2-6; 7 positions agree with TRBD1. This CDR3 region has 15 residues. Trimming took 2 bases from V and 2 from J; bases not matched to a gene: 0. In germline, CDR1 is MNHEY, CDR2 SVGAGI.

The genes are TRBV28 and TRBJ1-2, with 7 bases lining up with TRBD1. The J segment lost 1 base and the V segment lost 5 bases, leaving 16 bases of the junction unmatched. CDR1 and CDR2 from the germline V gene are MDHEN and SYDVKM. The CDR3 consists of 18 residues. The CDR3 sequence is CASSPDRRGSYFNYGYTF. The CDR3 region has the DNA TGTGCCAGCAGTCCGGACAGGAGGGGGTCTTATTTTAACTATGGCTACACCTTC.

V usage is TRBV7-8 and J usage is TRBJ1-4; 9 nucleotides match TRBD1. CDR1 and CDR2 (germline): SGHVS, FQNEAQ. The CDR3 totals 16 residues. After removal of 0 bases from V and 8 bases from J, the junction contained 7 bases not matched to a gene. The CDR3 region is CASSLARGTGTEKLFF. CDR3 bases: TGTGCCAGCAGCTTAGCGCGCGGGACAGGGACCGAAAAACTGTTTTTT.

This chain connects TRBV19 to TRBJ2-2, with TRBD1 matching 10 bases. Germline V CDR1 and CDR2: LNHDA, SQIVND (reference sequence). CDR3 length: 16 residues. The trim removed 6 bases at V and 5 bases at J, leaving 9 bases unmatched. CDR3 sequence reads: CASSPRQGARTGELFF. The CDR3 coding sequence is TGTGCCAGTAGCCCTAGACAGGGGGCTAGGACCGGGGAGCTGTTTTTT.

The chain employs TRBV30 and TRBJ1-2; 7 bases are a match to TRBD1. There are 13 residues in the CDR3. J lost 7 bases, V lost 0 bases, and 5 bases had no gene match. Germline-derived CDR1 and CDR2 are GTSNPN and SVGIG (reference sequence). The CDR3 nucleotides read TGTGCCTGGAGTGTACGGTCAGGGGGTGGCTACACCTTC. Its protein is CAWSVRSGGGYTF.

V gene TRBV27 combines with J gene TRBJ2-7; 10 bases map to TRBD1. Germline V CDR1 and CDR2: MNHEY, SMNVEV (reference sequence). Trimming cost V 4 bases and J 3 bases; bases outside gene matches: 12. CDR3 length: 17 residues. CDR3 sequence reads: CASSYSSHRDRGYEQYF. For the CDR3, the DNA is TGTGCCAGCAGTTACTCATCACACCGGGACAGGGGCTACGAGCAGTACTTC.

The rearrangement links TRBV7-2 to TRBJ2-3, with 12 bases aligning to TRBD2. From germline, CDR1 is SGHTA and CDR2 FQGNSA. This CDR3 region has 16 residues. Unmatched junction bases numbered 5, after V lost 4 bases and J lost 3 bases. CDR3 sequence reads: CASSSSGRAWTDTQYF. CDR3 DNA sequence: TGTGCCAGCAGCTCTAGCGGGAGGGCCTGGACAGATACGCAGTATTTT.

The chain combines TRBV15 with TRBJ2-7, with TRBD1 identical over 9 bases. V trimming: 6 bases; J trimming: 5 bases; junction bases outside the gene matches: 5. Per the germline V gene, CDR1 is LNHNV and CDR2 is YYDKDF (reference sequence). The CDR3 is made up of 13 amino acids. The CDR3 DNA reads as TGTGCCACCAGGGGGGGGACAGGGCACGAGCAGTACTTC. As protein: CATRGGTGHEQYF.

The gene calls are TRBV25-1 and TRBJ1-1; no definite D call. CDR3 length: 12 amino acids. Trimming cost V 9 bases and J 7 bases, with 15 bases left between them. The germline gives CDR1 MGHDK, CDR2 SYGVNS. The CDR3 here is CASNRGPGEAFF. The CDR3 DNA reads as TGTGCCAGTAACCGGGGTCCTGGTGAAGCTTTCTTT.

The count of this clone is one. The V gene is TRBV5-4, the J gene TRBJ2-1; a possible D gene is TRBD2 (5 bases). V lost 0 bases to trimming and J lost 5 bases, with 6 bases between them. Germline V gene data show CDR1 as SGHNT and CDR2 as YYREEE (reference sequence). CDR3 size: 13 residues. CDR3 nucleotides: TGTGCCAGCAGCTTGGGAGCGGACAATGAGCAGTTCTTC. Its translation: CASSLGADNEQFF.

J is TRBJ1-4 and V is TRBV27; tentatively, D is TRBD1 (5 bases). Trimming stripped 0 bases from V and 10 bases from J, with 12 bases between. This CDR3 has 14 amino acids. Germline V gene lookup returns CDR1 MNHEY and CDR2 SMNVEV (reference sequence). The CDR3 loop reads CASSLSIDSGKLFF. CDR3 sequence (DNA): TGTGCCAGCAGTTTATCCATAGACAGTGGAAAACTGTTTTTT.

The chain couples TRBV30 to TRBJ2-7; 13 nucleotides align to TRBD2. Per the germline V gene, CDR1 is GTSNPN and CDR2 is SVGIG (reference sequence). CDR3 length: 13 amino acids. Trimming took 7 bases from V and 5 from J; bases not matched to a gene: 5. As DNA, the CDR3 is TGTGCCTTACTAGCGGGAGGGCCACACGAGCAGTACTTC. The encoded protein is CALLAGGPHEQYF. The whole variable domain, filled in from reference TRBV30 and TRBJ2-7, reads SQTIHQWPATLVQPVGSPLSLECTVEGTSNPNLYWYRQAAGRGLQLLFYSVGIGQISSEVPQNLSASRPQDRQFILSSKKLLLSDSGFYLCALLAGGPHEQYFGPGTRLTVT.

The chain has TRBV23-1 and TRBJ2-7; possible D gene TRBD2, 6 bases. TRBV23-1 is an ORF, and what it does is uncertain. The CDR3 covers 16 residues. V was trimmed by 6 bases and J by 2 bases, leaving 20 bases between them. In DNA form, the CDR3 reads TGCGCCAGCAGCCTCCTGGACGGGACTGATACCTACGAGCAGTACTTC. Translated: CASSLLDGTDTYEQYF.

The rearrangement uses TRBV15 and TRBJ1-2; 9 nucleotides line up with TRBD1. The CDR3 extends over 15 amino acids. V gave up 1 base and J gave up 2 bases; unmatched junction bases: 2. Germline V lookup: CDR1 LNHNV, CDR2 YYDKDF (reference sequence). The chain's CDR3 is CATSRGGQGNYGYTF. In DNA form, the CDR3 reads TGTGCCACCAGCAGAGGAGGACAGGGGAACTATGGCTACACCTTC.

This sequence joins TRBV3-1 (or the pseudogene TRBV3-2) and TRBJ2-7; weak D call: TRBD1 (5 bases). CDR1 is LGHDT and CDR2 is YNNKEL in the germline V gene (reference sequence). The CDR3 loop spans 13 amino acids. V was cut by 5 bases and J by 0 bases, with 8 bases left in between. In DNA form, the CDR3 reads TGTGCCAGCAGCTTTCAGGGCTCCTACGAGCAGTACTTC. It yields the protein CASSFQGSYEQYF.

CDR3 region: CASSVTGKNSPLHF. As DNA, the CDR3 is TGTGCCAGCAGTGTGACAGGGAAAAACTCACCCCTCCACTTT. V and J are TRBV2 and TRBJ1-6, with 7 bases identical to TRBD1. Germline values: CDR1 SNHLY, CDR2 FYNNEI. CDR3 length: 14 residues. J lost 10 bases, V lost 4 bases, and 7 bases had no gene match.

The chain uses TRBV4-1 and TRBJ1-4; weak D call: TRBD1 (5 bases). V lost 4 bases to trimming and J lost 3 bases, with 18 bases between them. The CDR3 spans 17 residues. Per germline, CDR1 MGHRA and CDR2 YSYEKL. In DNA form, the CDR3 reads TGCGCCAGCAGCCCACTTCTGACAGACGCGGCTAATGAAAAACTGTTTTTT. It specifies CASSPLLTDAANEKLFF.

The chain is built from TRBV9 and TRBJ1-6; 11 positions agree with TRBD1. CDR1 and CDR2 (germline): SGDLS, YYNGEE. This CDR3 has 18 amino acids. J gave up 8 bases and V 3 bases, and 13 bases lay outside the gene matches. CDR3 coding DNA: TGTGCCAGCAGCGAAAGCCCCCGGACAGGGGGCTTTTATTCACCCCTCCACTTT. Residues: CASSESPRTGGFYSPLHF.

The V gene is TRBV14, the J gene TRBJ2-2, with 7 bases matching TRBD1. The ends lost 2 bases at V and 7 bases at J; junction bases unmatched: 4. Germline V gives CDR1 SGHDN, CDR2 FVKESK. The CDR3 is made up of 14 amino acids. The chain's CDR3 is CASSQLRDSGELFF. In nucleotides, the CDR3 is TGTGCCAGCAGCCAATTAAGGGACAGCGGGGAGCTGTTTTTT.